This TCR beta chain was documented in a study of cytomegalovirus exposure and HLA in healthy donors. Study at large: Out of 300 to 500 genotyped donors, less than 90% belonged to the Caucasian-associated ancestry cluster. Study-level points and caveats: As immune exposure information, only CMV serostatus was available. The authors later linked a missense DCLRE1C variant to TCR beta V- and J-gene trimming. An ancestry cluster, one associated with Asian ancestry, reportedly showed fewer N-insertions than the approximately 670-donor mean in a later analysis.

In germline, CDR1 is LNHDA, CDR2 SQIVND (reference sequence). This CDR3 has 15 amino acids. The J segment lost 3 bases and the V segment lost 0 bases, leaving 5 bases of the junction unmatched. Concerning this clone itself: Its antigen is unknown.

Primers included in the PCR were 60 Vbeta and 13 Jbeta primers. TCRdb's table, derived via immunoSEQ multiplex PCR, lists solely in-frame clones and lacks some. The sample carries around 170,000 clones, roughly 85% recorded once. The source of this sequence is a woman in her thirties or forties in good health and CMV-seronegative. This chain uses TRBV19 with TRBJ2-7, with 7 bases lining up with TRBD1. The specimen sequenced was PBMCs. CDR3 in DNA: TGTGCCAGTAGTATAGATCCGACAGGGATCTACGAGCAGTACTTC. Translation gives CASSIDPTGIYEQYF.